This T cell receptor (beta chain) was captured in a study of shared clonotypes between healthy human individuals. Germline loops: CDR1 SNHLY, CDR2 FYNNEI. This CDR3 comprises 12 residues. Every one of the donors was a Caucasian adult that lived in Nashville, Tennessee. Naive CD45RA+ and memory CD45RA-negative subsets were split from CD4+ cells. Per the original methods: Filtering was not the same, since immunoSEQ gave junction-only sequences without quality scores. The method was immunoSEQ multiplex PCR; TCRdb's version includes in-frame clones alone and lacks a portion of them. V and J calls and clone size are given by that table; D and trimming were obtained from the DNA. The repertoire holds some 630,000 clones, with approximately 75% as singletons.

This chain connects TRBV2 to TRBJ2-5; 9 bases agree with TRBD1. The J call may not be correct, given that the DNA end is closer to TRBJ2-7. This receptor was taken from a woman aged 25 to 39 in good health. The specimen sequenced was memory CD4+ T cells sorted from blood. The subset was: CD45RA-negative fraction. The CDR3 bases are TGTGCCAGCAGGGGGACAGGGACCGAGCAGTACTTC. Translation: CASRGTGTEQYF.